A single TCR beta chain is shown here with its context. This specimen comes from a study of blood T cell repertoires in COVID-19. Per the authors' pipeline: Amplified reference gene primers provided the basis for estimating nucleated cell counts. Clones were read by immunoSEQ multiplex PCR, and TCRdb kept only the in-frame ones, dropping some. Clonal size and the V and J genes are those of that table, whereas D and trimming came from the DNA. The sample includes about 64,000 clones, roughly 91% of them seen just once. V gave up 3 bases and J gave up 5 bases, with 10 bases separating them. Looked up from germline, CDR1 is SEHNR and CDR2 is FQNEAQ (reference sequence). CDR3 length: 14 residues.

Sequencing was performed on PBMCs or T cells enriched from blood (not recorded which). This sequence was found in a woman aged 40 to 50 who had recovered from COVID-19. This chain uses TRBV7-9 with TRBJ2-2; a possible D gene is TRBD2 (5 bases). The CDR3 sequence is CASSFSARTGELFF. The CDR3 DNA is TGTGCCAGCAGCTTTAGCGCCAGGACCGGGGAGCTGTTTTTT.